The text below deals with one T cell receptor beta chain. The record originates from a study of blood T cell repertoires in COVID-19. Turning to the study itself: In each case, the material was cDNA or gDNA derived from T cells, B-cell-depleted T cells, or PBMCs.

This CDR3 is 13 amino acids long. Between the trimmed V and J ends, which lost 4 bases and 5 bases, there was a span of 11 bases. Germline-derived CDR1 and CDR2 are SGHTA and FQGNSA. Per the original data handling: The assay estimated nucleated cells by amplifying reference gene primers. The repertoire was sequenced with immunoSEQ multiplex PCR; TCRdb's copy has only in-frame clones and lacks some. That table gives V, J and clone size, and the DNA gave D and trimming. The sample lists 70,000 or so clones, approximately 73% occurring once. The sample taken for sequencing was peripheral blood. The chain carries TRBV7-2 and TRBJ1-1, with D possibly matching TRBD1 (5 bases). This clonotype originated in a man between 60 and 75 years old with COVID-19, enrolled during active disease. This CDR3 is CASSSHQGTEAFF. The CDR3 nucleotides read TGTGCCAGCAGCTCACACCAGGGTACTGAAGCTTTCTTT.